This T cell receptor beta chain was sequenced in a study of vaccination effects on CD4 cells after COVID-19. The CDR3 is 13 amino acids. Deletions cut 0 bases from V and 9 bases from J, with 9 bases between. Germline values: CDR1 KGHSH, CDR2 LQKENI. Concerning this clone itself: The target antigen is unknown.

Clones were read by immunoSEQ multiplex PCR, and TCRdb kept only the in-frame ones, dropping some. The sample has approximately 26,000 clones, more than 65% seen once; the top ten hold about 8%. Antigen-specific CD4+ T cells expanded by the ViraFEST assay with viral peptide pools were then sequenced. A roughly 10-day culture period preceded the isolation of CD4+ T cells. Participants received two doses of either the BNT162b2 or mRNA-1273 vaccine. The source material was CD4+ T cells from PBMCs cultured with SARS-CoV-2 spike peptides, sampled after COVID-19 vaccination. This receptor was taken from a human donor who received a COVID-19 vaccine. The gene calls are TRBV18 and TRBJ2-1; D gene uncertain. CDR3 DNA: TGTGCCAGCTCACCACCATCGGTAGTTGAGCAGTTCTTC. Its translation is CASSPPSVVEQFF.